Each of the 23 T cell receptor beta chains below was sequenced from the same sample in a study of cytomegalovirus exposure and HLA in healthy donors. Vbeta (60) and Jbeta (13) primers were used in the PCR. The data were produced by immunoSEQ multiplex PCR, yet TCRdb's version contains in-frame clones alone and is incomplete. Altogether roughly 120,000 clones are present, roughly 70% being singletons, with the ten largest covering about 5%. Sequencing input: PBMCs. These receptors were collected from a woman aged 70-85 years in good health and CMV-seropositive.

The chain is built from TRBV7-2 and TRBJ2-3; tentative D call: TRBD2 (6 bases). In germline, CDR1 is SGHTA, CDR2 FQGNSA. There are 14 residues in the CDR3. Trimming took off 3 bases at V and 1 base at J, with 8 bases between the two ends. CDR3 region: CASSFWRGTDTQYF. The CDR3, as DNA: TGTGCCAGCAGCTTTTGGAGGGGCACAGATACGCAGTATTTT. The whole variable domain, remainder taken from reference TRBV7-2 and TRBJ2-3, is GAGVSQSPSNKVTEKGKDVELRCDPISGHTALYWYRQSLGQGLEFLIYFQGNSAPDKSGLPSDRFSAERTGGSVSTLTIQRTQQEDSAVYLCASSFWRGTDTQYFGPGTRLTVL.

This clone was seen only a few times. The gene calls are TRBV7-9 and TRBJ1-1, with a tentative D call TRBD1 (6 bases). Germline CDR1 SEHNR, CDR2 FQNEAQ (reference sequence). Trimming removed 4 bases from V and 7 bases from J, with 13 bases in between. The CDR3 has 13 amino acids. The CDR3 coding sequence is TGTGCCAGCAGCTCGCAGGGGCCAGGTGAAGCTTTCTTT. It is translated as CASSSQGPGEAFF.

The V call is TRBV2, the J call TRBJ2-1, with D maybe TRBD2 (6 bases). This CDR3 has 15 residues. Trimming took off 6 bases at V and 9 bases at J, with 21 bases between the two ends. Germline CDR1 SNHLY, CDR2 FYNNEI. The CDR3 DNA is TGTGCCAGCAGCGAACCTAGCGCCTTCGTCTCTGAGCAGTTCTTC. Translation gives CASSEPSAFVSEQFF.

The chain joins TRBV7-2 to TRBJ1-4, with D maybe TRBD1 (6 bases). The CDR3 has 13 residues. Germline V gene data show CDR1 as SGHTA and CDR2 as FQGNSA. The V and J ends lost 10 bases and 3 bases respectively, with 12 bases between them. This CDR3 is CATARGSNEKLFF. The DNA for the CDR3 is TGTGCCACCGCAAGGGGGTCTAATGAAAAACTGTTTTTT.

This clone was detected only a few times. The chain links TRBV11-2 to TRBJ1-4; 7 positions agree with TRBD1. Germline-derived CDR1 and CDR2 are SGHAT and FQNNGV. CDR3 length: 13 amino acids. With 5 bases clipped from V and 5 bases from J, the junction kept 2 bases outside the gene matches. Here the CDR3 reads CASSTTGNEKLFF. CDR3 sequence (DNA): TGTGCCAGCAGCACGACAGGGAATGAAAAACTGTTTTTT.

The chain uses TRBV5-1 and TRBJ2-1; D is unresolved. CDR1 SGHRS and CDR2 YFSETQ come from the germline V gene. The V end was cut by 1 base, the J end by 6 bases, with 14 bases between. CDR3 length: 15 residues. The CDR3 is CASSLPIGSRNEQFF. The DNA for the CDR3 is TGCGCCAGCAGCTTGCCGATCGGGTCTCGCAATGAGCAGTTCTTC.

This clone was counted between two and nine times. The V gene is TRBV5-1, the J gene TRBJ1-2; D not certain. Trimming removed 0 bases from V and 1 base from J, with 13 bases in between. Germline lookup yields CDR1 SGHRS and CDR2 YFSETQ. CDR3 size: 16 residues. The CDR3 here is CASSLAAPGINYGYTF. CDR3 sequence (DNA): TGCGCCAGCAGCTTGGCCGCACCGGGGATTAACTATGGCTACACCTTC.

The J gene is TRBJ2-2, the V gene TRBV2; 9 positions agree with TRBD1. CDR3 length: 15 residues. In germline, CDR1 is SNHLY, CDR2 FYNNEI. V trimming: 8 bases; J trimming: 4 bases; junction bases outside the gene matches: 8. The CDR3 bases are TGTGCCAGCGATTTCCGGGACAGGGTCACCGGGGAGCTGTTTTTT. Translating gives CASDFRDRVTGELFF.

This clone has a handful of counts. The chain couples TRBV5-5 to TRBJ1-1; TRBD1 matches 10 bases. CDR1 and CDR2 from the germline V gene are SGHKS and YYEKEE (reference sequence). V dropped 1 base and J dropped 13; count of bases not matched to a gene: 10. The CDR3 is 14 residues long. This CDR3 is CASSLFLGQGTDFF. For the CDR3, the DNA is TGTGCCAGCAGCTTGTTCCTGGGACAGGGGACTGATTTCTTT.

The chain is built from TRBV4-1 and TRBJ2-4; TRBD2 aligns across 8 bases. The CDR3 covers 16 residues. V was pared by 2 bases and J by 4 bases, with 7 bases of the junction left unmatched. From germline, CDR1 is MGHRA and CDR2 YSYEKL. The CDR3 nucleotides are TGCGCCAGCAGCCAATTCCCGGGACTAGTGAAAAACATTCAGTACTTC. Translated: CASSQFPGLVKNIQYF.

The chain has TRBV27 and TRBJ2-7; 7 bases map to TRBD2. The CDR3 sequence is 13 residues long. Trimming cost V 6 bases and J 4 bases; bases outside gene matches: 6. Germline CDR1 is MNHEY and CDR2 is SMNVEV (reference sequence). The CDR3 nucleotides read TGTGCCAGCAGCTCCGCAGCGGGGTACGAGCAGTACTTC. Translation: CASSSAAGYEQYF.

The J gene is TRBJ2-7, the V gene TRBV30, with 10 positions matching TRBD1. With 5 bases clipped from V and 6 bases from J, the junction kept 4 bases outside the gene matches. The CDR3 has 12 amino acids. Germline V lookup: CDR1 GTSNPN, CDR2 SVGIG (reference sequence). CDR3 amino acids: CAWGTGVREQYF. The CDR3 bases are TGTGCCTGGGGGACAGGGGTACGCGAGCAGTACTTC.

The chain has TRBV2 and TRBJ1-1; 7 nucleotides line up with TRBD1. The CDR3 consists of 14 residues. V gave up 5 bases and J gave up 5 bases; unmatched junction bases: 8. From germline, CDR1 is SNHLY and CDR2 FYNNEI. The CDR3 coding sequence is TGTGCCAGCAGTCTGACAGGGACTCGTACTGAAGCTTTCTTT. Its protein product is CASSLTGTRTEAFF.

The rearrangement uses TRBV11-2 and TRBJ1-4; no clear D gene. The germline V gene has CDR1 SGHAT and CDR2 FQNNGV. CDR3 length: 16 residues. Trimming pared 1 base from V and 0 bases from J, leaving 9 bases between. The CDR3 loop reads CASSLGVSATNEKLFF. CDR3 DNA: TGTGCCAGCAGCTTAGGTGTCAGCGCAACTAATGAAAAACTGTTTTTT.

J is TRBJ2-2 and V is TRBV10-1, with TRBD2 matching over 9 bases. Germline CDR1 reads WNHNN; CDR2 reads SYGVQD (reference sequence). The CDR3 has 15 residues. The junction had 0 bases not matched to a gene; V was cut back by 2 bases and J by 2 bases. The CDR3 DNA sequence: TGCGCCAGCAGTGAGGGGACTAGCAACACCGGGGAGCTGTTTTTT. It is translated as CASSEGTSNTGELFF.

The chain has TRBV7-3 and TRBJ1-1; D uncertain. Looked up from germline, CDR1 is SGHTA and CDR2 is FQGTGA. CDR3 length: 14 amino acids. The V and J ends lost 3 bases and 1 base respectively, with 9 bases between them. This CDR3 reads CASSFGIGNTEAFF. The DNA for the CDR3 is TGTGCCAGCAGCTTCGGGATCGGGAACACTGAAGCTTTCTTT.

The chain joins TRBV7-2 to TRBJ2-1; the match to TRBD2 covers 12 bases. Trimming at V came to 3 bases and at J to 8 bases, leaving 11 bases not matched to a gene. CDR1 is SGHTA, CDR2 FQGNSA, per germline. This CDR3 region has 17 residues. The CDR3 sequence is CASSFGGASGGADEQFF. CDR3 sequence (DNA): TGTGCCAGCAGCTTCGGAGGGGCTAGCGGGGGGGCTGATGAGCAGTTCTTC.

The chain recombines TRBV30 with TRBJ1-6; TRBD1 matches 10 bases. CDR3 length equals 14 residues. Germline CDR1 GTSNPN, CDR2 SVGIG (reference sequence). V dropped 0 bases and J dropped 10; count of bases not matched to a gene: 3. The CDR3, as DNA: TGTGCCTGGAGTGTAGAGACAGGGGGCTCACCCCTCCACTTT. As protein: CAWSVETGGSPLHF.

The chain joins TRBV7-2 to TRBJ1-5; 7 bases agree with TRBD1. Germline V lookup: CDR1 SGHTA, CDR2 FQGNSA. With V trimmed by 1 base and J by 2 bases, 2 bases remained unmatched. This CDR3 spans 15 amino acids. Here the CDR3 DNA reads TGTGCCAGCAGCTTAGGTGGGACAGGCAATCAGCCCCAGCATTTT. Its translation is CASSLGGTGNQPQHF.

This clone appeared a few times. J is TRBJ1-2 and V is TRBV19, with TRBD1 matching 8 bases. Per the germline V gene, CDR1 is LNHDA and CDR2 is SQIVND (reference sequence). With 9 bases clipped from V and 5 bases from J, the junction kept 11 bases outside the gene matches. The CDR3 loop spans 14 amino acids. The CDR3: CASASGQGRYGYTF. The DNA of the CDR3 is TGTGCCAGCGCATCAGGACAGGGTCGGTATGGCTACACCTTC.

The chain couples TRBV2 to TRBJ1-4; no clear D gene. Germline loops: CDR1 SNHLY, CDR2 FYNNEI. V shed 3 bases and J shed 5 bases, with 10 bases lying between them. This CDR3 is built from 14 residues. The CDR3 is CASSDSGVNEKLFF. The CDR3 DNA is TGTGCCAGCAGTGATTCTGGAGTGAATGAAAAACTGTTTTTT.

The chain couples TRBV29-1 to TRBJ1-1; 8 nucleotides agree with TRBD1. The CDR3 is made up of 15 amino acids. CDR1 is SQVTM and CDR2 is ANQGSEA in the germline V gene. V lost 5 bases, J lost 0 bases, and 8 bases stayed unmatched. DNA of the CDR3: TGCAGCGTTTACGGACAGGGTTTTATGAACACTGAAGCTTTCTTT. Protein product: CSVYGQGFMNTEAFF.

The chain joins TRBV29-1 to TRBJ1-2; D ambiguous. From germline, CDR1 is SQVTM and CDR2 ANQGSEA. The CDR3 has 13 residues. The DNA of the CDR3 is TGCAGATGCCCAGTGGGAGTTAGCTATGGCTACACCTTC. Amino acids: CRCPVGVSYGYTF.